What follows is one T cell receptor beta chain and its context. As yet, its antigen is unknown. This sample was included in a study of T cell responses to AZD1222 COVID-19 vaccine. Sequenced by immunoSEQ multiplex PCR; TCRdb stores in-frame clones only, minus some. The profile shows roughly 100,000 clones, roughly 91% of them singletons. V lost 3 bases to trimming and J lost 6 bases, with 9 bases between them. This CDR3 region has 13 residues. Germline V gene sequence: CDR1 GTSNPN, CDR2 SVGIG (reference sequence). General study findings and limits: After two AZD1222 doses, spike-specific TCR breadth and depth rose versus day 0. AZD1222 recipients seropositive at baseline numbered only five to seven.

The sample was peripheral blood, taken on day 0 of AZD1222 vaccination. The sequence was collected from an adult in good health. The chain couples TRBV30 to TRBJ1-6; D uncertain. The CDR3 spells CAWRTVLNSPLHF. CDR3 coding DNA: TGTGCCTGGAGAACAGTACTTAATTCACCCCTCCACTTT.